The present T cell receptor beta chain was sequenced within a study of blood T cell repertoires in COVID-19. There are 14 residues in the CDR3. Germline lookup yields CDR1 LNHNV and CDR2 YYDKDF (reference sequence). Trimming took 8 bases from V and 4 from J; bases not matched to a gene: 9. Measured with immunoSEQ multiplex PCR; TCRdb has only the in-frame clones, and not every one. There are 200,000 to 300,000 clones in the sample; approximately 89% occur only once, and roughly 1.2% lies in the top ten. Sequenced input: PBMCs or T cells enriched from blood (not recorded which). This sequence originates from a middle-aged woman with acute COVID-19. This rearrangement joins TRBV15 to TRBJ2-5; 8 bases are a match to TRBD1. The CDR3 spells CATAGQGIRETQYF. CDR3 DNA: TGTGCCACCGCTGGACAGGGCATTCGAGAGACCCAGTACTTC.